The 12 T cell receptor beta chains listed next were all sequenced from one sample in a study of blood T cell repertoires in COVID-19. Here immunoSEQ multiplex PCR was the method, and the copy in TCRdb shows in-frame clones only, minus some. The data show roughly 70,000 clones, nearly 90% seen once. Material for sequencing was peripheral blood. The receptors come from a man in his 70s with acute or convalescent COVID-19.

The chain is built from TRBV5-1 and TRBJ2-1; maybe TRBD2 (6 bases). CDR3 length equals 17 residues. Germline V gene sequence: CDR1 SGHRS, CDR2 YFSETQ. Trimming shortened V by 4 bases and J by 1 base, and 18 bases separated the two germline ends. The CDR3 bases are TGCGCCAGCAGCCTCTACCCCCGGGACTTTTCCTACAATGAGCAGTTCTTC. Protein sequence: CASSLYPRDFSYNEQFF.

In DNA, the CDR3 is TGTGCCAGCAGCTTAGTACTACCCGGGGGGACCCAGTACTTC. It is translated as CASSLVLPGGTQYF. The V call is TRBV11-2, the J call TRBJ2-5, with D maybe TRBD2 (6 bases). The V gene's germline CDR1 is SGHAT and CDR2 FQNNGV. The ends were cut back, 1 base at V and 7 bases at J, with 13 bases in the middle. This CDR3 spans 14 amino acids.

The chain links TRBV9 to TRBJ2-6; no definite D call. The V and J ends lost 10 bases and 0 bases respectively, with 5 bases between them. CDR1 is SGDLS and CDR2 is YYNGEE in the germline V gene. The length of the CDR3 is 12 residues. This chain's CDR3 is CASHSGANVLTF. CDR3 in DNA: TGTGCCTCCCACTCTGGGGCCAACGTCCTGACTTTC.

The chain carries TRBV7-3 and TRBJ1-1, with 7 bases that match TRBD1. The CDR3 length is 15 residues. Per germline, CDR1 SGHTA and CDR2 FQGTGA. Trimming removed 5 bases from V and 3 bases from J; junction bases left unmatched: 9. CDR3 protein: CASSSQDRRDTEAFF. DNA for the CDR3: TGTGCCAGCAGCAGCCAGGACAGGAGAGACACTGAAGCTTTCTTT. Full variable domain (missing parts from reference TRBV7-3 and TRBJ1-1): GAGVSQTPSNKVTEKGKYVELRCDPISGHTALYWYRQSLGQGPEFLIYFQGTGAADDSGLPNDRFFAVRPEGSVSTLKIQRTERGDSAVYLCASSSQDRRDTEAFFGQGTRLTVV.

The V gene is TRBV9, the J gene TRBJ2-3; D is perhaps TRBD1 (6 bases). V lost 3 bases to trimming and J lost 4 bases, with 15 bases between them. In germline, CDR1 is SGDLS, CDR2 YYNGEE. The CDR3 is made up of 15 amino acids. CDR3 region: CASSGRGSVSDTQYF. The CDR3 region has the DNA TGTGCCAGCAGCGGCAGGGGATCAGTCTCAGATACGCAGTATTTT.

The CDR3 is CASSLGTEFYNEQFF. CDR3 bases: TGTGCCAGCAGCTTAGGCACAGAGTTCTACAATGAGCAGTTCTTC. The chain has TRBV13 and TRBJ2-1; D unclear. Trimming pared 0 bases from V and 3 bases from J, leaving 9 bases between. The CDR3 covers 15 residues. Germline V gene sequence: CDR1 PRHDT, CDR2 FYEKMQ (reference sequence).

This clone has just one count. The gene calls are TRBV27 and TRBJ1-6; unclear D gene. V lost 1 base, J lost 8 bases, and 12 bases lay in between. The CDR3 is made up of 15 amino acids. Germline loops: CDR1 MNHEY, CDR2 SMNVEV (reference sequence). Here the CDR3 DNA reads TGTGCCAGCAGTTTATGGGCAGTAACTGATTCACCCCTCCACTTT. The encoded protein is CASSLWAVTDSPLHF.

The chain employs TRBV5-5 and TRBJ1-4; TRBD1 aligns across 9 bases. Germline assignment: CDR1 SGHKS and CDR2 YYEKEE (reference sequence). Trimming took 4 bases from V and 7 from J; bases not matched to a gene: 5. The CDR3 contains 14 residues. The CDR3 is CASSARDRAEKLFF. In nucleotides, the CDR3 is TGTGCCAGCAGCGCCCGGGACAGGGCTGAAAAACTGTTTTTT.

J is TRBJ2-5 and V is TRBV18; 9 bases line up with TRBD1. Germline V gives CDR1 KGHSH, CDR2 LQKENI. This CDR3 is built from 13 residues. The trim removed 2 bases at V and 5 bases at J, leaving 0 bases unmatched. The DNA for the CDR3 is TGTGCCAGCTCACCAGGACAGGGGGAGACCCAGTACTTC. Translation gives CASSPGQGETQYF.

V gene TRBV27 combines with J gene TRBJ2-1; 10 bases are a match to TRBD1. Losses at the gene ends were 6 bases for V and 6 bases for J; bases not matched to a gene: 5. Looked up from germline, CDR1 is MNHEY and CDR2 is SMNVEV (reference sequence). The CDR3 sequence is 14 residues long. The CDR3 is CASSPGTGVNEQFF. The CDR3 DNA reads TGTGCCAGCAGCCCCGGGACAGGGGTCAATGAGCAGTTCTTC.

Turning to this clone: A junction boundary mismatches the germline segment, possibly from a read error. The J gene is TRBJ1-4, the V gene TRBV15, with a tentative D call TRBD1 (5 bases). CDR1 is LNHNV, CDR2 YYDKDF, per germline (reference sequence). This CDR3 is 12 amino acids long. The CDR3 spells CATSRDGARTVF. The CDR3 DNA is TGTGCCACCAGCAGAGATGGGGCCCGGACGGTTTTT.

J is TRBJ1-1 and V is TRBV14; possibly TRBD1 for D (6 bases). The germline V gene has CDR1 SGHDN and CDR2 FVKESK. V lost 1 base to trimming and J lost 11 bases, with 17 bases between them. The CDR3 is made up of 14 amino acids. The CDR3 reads CASSQGGQLQYAFF. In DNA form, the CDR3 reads TGTGCCAGCAGCCAAGGTGGACAGCTACAGTACGCTTTCTTT.